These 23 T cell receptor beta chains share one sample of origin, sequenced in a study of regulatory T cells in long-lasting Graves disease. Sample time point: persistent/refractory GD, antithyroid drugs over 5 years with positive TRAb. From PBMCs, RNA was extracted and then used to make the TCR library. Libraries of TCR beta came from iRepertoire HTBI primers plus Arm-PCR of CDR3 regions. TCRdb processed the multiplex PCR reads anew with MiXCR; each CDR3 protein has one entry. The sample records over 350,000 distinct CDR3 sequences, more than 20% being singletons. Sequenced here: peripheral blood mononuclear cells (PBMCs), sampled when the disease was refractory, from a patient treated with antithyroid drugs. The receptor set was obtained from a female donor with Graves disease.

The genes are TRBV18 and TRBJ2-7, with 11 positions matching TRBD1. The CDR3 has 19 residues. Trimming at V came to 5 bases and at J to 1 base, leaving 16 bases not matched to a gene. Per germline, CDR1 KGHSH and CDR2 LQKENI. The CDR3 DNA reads TGTGCCAGCTCATATGGGAGGACAGGGGGCGAATTCCTATCCTACGAGCAGTACTTC. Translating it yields CASSYGRTGGEFLSYEQYF. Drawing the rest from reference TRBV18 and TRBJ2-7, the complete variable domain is NAGVMQNPRHLVRRRGQEARLRCSPMKGHSHVYWYRQLPEEGLKFMVYLQKENIIDESGMPKERFSAEFPKEGPSILRIQQVVRGDSAAYFCASSYGRTGGEFLSYEQYFGPGTRLTVT.

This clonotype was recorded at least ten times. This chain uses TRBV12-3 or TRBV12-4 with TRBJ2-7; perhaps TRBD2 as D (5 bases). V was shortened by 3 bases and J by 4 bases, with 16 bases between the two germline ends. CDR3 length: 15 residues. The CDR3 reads CASSLSWGVGYEQYF. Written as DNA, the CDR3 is TGTGCCAGCAGTTTGAGTTGGGGAGTCGGATACGAGCAGTACTTC.

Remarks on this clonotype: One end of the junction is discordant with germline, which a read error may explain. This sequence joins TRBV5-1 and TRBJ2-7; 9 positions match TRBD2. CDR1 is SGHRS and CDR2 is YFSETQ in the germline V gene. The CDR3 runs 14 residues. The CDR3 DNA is TGCGTCAGCAGCGGGGGGCGGACTCCTTACGAGCAGTACTTC. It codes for CVSSGGRTPYEQYF.

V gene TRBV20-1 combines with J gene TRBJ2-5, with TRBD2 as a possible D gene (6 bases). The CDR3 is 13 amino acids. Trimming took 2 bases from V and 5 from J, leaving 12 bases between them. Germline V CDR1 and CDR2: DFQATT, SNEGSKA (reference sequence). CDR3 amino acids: CSARFPAGETQYF. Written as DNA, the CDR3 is TGCAGTGCTAGATTTCCCGCGGGGGAGACCCAGTACTTC.

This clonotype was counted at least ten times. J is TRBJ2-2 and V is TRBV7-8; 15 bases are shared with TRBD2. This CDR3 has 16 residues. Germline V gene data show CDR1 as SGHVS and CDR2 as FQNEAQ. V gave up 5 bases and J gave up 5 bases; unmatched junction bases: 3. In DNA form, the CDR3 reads TGTGCCAGCAGCCCAGGACTAGCGGGAGGGACCGGGGAGCTGTTTTTT. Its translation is CASSPGLAGGTGELFF.

The CDR3 is CASSTSGTGAFNEQFF. Here the CDR3 DNA reads TGTGCCAGTAGTACTTCCGGGACAGGGGCTTTCAATGAGCAGTTCTTC. This chain joins TRBV19 and TRBJ2-1, with TRBD1 identical over 10 bases. CDR3 length: 16 residues. Per germline, CDR1 LNHDA and CDR2 SQIVND (reference sequence). V lost 4 bases and J lost 6; bases outside the gene matches: 9. Looking up the rest from reference TRBV19 and TRBJ2-1 gives the full variable domain: DGGITQSPKYLFRKEGQNVTLSCEQNLNHDAMYWYRQDPGQGLRLIYYSQIVNDFQKGDIAEGYSVSREKKESFPLTVTSAQKNPTAFYLCASSTSGTGAFNEQFFGPGTRLTVL.

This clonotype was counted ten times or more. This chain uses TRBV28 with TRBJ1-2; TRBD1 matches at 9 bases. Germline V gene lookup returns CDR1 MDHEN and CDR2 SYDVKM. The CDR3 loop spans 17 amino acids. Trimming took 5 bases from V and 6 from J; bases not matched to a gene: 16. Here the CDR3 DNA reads TGTGCCAGCAGTCAAGATTGGGGGACAGGGTCACTGCATGGCTACACCTTC. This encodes CASSQDWGTGSLHGYTF.

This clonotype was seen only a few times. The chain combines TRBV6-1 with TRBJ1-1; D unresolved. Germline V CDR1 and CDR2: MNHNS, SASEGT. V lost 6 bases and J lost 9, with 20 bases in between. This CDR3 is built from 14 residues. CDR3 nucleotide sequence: TGTGCCAGCAGGGGATCTCGGGTGAAACGAAAAGCTTTCTTT. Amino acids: CASRGSRVKRKAFF.

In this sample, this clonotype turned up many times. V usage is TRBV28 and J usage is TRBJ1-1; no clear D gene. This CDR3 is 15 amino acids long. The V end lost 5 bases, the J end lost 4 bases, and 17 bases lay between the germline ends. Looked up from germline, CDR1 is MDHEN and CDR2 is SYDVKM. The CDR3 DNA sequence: TGTGCCAGCAGTCCCGATGTTATGATGAGCACTGAAGCTTTCTTT. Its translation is CASSPDVMMSTEAFF.

CDR3 DNA: TGTGCCAGCAGTTATCTGGGCGTCTACGAGCAGTACTTC. Its translation is CASSYLGVYEQYF. The J gene is TRBJ2-7, the V gene TRBV6-9; D remains ambiguous. CDR3 size: 13 residues. Germline CDR1 is MNHGY and CDR2 is SVAAGI. The V and J ends lost 2 bases and 3 bases respectively, with 8 bases between them.

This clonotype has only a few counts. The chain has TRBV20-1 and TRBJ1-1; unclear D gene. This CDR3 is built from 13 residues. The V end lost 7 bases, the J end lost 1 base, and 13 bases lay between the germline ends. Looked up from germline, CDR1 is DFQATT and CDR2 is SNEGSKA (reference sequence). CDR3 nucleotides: TGCAGTGTAGGAGGAGGACGGAACACTGAAGCTTTCTTT. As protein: CSVGGGRNTEAFF.

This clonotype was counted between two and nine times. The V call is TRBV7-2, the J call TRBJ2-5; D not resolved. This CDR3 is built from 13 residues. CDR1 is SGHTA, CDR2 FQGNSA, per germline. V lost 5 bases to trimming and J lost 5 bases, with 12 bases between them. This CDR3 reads CASSKGGWETQYF. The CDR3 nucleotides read TGTGCCAGCAGCAAGGGTGGTTGGGAGACCCAGTACTTC.

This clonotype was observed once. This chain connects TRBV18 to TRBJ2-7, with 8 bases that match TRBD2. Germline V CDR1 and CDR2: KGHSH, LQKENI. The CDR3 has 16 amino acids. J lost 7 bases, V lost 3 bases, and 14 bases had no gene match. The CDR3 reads CASSPPGLAWAGEQYF. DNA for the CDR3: TGTGCCAGCTCACCTCCCGGACTAGCTTGGGCGGGTGAGCAGTACTTC. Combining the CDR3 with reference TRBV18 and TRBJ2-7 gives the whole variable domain NAGVMQNPRHLVRRRGQEARLRCSPMKGHSHVYWYRQLPEEGLKFMVYLQKENIIDESGMPKERFSAEFPKEGPSILRIQQVVRGDSAAYFCASSPPGLAWAGEQYFGPGTRLTVT.

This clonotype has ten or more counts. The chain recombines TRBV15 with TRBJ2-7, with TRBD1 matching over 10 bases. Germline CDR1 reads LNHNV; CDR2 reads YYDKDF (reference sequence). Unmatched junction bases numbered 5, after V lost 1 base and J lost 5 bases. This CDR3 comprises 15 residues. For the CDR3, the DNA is TGTGCCACCAGCAGAGGGGGACAGGGGAGGCACGAGCAGTACTTC. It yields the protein CATSRGGQGRHEQYF.

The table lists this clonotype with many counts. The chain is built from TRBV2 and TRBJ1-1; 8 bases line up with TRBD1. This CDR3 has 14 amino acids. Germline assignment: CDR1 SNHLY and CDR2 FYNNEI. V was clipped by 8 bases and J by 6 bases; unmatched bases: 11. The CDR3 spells CASYYPETGAEAFF. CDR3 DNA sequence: TGTGCCAGCTATTACCCCGAGACAGGGGCTGAAGCTTTCTTT.

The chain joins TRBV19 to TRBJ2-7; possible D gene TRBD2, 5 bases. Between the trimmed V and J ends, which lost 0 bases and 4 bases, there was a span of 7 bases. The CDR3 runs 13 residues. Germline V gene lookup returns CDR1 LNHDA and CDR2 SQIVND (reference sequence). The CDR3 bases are TGTGCCAGTAGTATAGAAGCGGCGTACGAGCAGTACTTC. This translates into CASSIEAAYEQYF.

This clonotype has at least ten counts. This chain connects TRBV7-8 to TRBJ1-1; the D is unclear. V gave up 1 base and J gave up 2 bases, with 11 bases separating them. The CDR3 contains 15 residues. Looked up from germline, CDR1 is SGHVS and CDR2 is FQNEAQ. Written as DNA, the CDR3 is TGTGCCAGCAGCTTAGGGGTAGCCAGAAACACTGAAGCTTTCTTT. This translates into CASSLGVARNTEAFF. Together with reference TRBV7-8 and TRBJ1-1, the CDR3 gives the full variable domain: GAGVSQSPRYKVAKRGQDVALRCDPISGHVSLFWYQQALGQGPEFLTYFQNEAQLDKSGLPSDRFFAERPEGSVSTLKIQRTQQEDSAVYLCASSLGVARNTEAFFGQGTRLTVV.

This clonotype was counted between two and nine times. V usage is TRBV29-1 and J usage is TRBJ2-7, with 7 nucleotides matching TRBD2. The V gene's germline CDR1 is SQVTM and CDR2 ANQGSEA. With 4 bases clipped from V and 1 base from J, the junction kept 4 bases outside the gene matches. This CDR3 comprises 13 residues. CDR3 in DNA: TGCAGCGTTGGGACCGGGAGGTCCTACGAGCAGTACTTC. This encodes CSVGTGRSYEQYF.

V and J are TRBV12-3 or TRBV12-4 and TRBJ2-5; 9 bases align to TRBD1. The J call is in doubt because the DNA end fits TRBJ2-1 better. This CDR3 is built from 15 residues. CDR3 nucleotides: TGTGCCAGCAGTTTTCCGGGACAGGGAACCTATGAGCAGTTCTTC. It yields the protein CASSFPGQGTYEQFF.

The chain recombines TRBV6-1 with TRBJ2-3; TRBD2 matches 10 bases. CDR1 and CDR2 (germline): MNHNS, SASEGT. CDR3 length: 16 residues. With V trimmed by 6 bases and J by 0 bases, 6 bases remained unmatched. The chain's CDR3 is CASSPGLAISTDTQYF. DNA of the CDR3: TGTGCCAGCAGCCCGGGACTAGCGATTAGCACAGATACGCAGTATTTT.

This chain's CDR3 is CASSYATGAYGYTF. The CDR3 DNA is TGTGCCAGCAGTTACGCGACAGGGGCTTACGGCTACACCTTC. The V gene is TRBV6-5, the J gene TRBJ1-2; 8 bases fit TRBD1. V dropped 2 bases and J dropped 8; count of bases not matched to a gene: 7. The V gene's germline CDR1 is MNHEY and CDR2 SVGAGI. CDR3 size: 14 residues.

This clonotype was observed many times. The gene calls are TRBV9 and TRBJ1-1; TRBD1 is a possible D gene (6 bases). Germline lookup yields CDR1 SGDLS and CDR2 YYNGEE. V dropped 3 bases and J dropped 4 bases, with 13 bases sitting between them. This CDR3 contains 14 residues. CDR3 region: CASSGGVDSTEAFF. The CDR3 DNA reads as TGTGCCAGCAGCGGGGGGGTGGACAGCACTGAAGCTTTCTTT.

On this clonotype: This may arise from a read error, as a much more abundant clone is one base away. CDR3 nucleotide sequence: TGTCCCAGCAGCCCTTTCAGCGGGAGGACCTACGAGCAGTACTTC. Protein sequence: CPSSPFSGRTYEQYF. The V and J genes are TRBV6-2 or TRBV6-3 and TRBJ2-7; 9 nucleotides line up with TRBD2. The CDR3 has 15 residues. Germline CDR1 MNHEY, CDR2 SVGEGT.